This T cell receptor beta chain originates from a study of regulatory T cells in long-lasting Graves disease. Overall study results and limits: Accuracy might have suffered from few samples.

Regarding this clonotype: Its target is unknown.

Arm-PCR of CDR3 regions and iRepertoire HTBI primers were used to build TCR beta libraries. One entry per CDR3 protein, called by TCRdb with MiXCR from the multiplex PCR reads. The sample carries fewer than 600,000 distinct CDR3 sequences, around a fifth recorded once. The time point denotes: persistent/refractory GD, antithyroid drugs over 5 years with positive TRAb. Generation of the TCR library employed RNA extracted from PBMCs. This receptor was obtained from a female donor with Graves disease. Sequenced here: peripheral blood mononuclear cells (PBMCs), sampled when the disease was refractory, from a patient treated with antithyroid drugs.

CDR3 nucleotide sequence: TGTGCCAGCAGTCCCAGCCGGGACCCATCCTACGAGCAGTACTTC. It translates to CASSPSRDPSYEQYF. V gene TRBV27 combines with J gene TRBJ2-7; the D call may be TRBD1 or TRBD2 (5 bases each). Trimming shortened V by 5 bases and J by 1 base, and 15 bases separated the two germline ends. Germline CDR1 and CDR2: MNHEY and SMNVEV (reference sequence). CDR3 length equals 15 residues.